The present entry profiles one T cell receptor beta chain with its context. V was pared by 5 bases and J by 3 bases, with 2 bases of the junction left unmatched. CDR3 size: 14 residues. Germline V gene data show CDR1 as MNHNS and CDR2 as SASEGT. These data belong to a study of OX40 agonist ivuxolimab in advanced cancers. Autoimmune disease history or systemic immunosuppression led to patient exclusion. The table came from immunoSEQ multiplex PCR; TCRdb's copy has only in-frame clones and leaves some out. The table records nearly 70,000 clones, 85% of them present only once. Specimen: CD4+ or CD8+ T cells sorted from blood, collected in a trial of the OX40 agonist ivuxolimab. The V gene is TRBV6-1, the J gene TRBJ2-5; the match to TRBD1 covers 11 bases. This clonotype originated in an adult with an advanced solid tumor such as melanoma, head and neck, liver or kidney cancer. Here the CDR3 reads CASSRTGGEETQYF. CDR3 in DNA: TGTGCCAGCAGTAGGACAGGGGGCGAAGAGACCCAGTACTTC.